This T cell receptor (beta chain) was captured by sequencing in a study of cytomegalovirus exposure and HLA in healthy donors. Overall study context: Samples from HLA-typed donors yielded about 85 million unique TCRs in an early data release.

The CDR3 consists of 14 residues. The germline V gene encodes CDR1 SQVTM and CDR2 ANQGSEA. V dropped 4 bases and J dropped 5; count of bases not matched to a gene: 7. PCR primers comprised 60 Vbeta and 13 Jbeta primers. Profiling relied on immunoSEQ multiplex PCR, and the TCRdb table lists in-frame clones only, not all of them. Here the sample spans just under 65,000 clones, about four fifths being singletons. This clone occurred once. This sequence originates from a woman under 40 in good health and CMV-seronegative. The sequencing input was PBMCs. The chain uses TRBV29-1 and TRBJ1-2; TRBD1 aligns across 10 bases. The CDR3 DNA is TGCAGCGTTGGCAGGACAGGGGGTCTTTATGGCTACACCTTC. Its translation is CSVGRTGGLYGYTF.